The clone carrying this T cell receptor (beta chain) was counted between two and nine times. Its specificity is unknown. Molecular barcoding with unique molecular identifiers was used for the TCRbeta library. One entry per CDR3 protein results from TCRdb running MiXCR on the PCR reads. The sample carries about 980,000 distinct CDR3 sequences, roughly 29% recorded once. This record belongs to a study of T-cell reconstitution after alpha-beta-depleted transplantation in children. Germline CDR1 is LNHNV and CDR2 is YYDKDF (reference sequence). The CDR3 has 17 residues. V was shortened by 3 bases and J by 2 bases, with 18 bases between the two germline ends. General study findings and limits: It was newly produced T cells that mostly accounted for T-cell counts and diversity one year after transplant. In patients about two months after transplant, alpha-beta T cells reportedly arose from several hundred expanded graft clones. Several patients had high TCRbeta diversity at day 60; it came from surviving recipient T cells and thymic progenitors.

This chain joins TRBV15 and TRBJ2-3; D unresolved. This receptor was identified in a boy less than two years old who had a stem cell transplant for SCID, so the T cells may come from the graft donor. The specimen was PBMCs, mostly from graft donor cells, collected 360 days after TCRalphabeta/CD19-depleted stem cell transplant. The DNA for the CDR3 is TGTGCCACCAGCAGGGGCCTTGGCTACCAATACACAGATACGCAGTATTTT. Translating it yields CATSRGLGYQYTDTQYF. The full variable domain, its missing parts supplied by reference TRBV15 and TRBJ2-3, is DAMVIQNPRYQVTQFGKPVTLSCSQTLNHNVMYWYQQKSSQAPKLLFHYYDKDFNNEADTPDNFQSRRPNTSFCFLDIRSPGLGDTAMYLCATSRGLGYQYTDTQYFGPGTRLTVL.